The TCR beta chain described here comes from a study of spatial heterogeneity in lung cancer. Described time point: sample taken at primary tumor resection. Whole RNA came from tumor, nontumor lung or frozen PBMC and was sequenced without being sorted. Germline assignment: CDR1 MGHRA and CDR2 YSYEKL. The CDR3 extends over 14 amino acids. Between the trimmed V and J ends, which lost 1 base and 8 bases, there was a span of 11 bases. Each molecule of TCR cDNA was tagged with one unique molecular identifier. Using its own MiXCR run on the 5' RACE reads, TCRdb lists one record per CDR3 protein. The sample contains under 40,000 distinct CDR3 sequences, around 5.5% of which appear only once.

The chain is built from TRBV4-1 and TRBJ1-4; D is unresolved. The specimen comprised PBMCs, sampled at surgery. The origin of this receptor is a female donor with early-stage non-small cell lung cancer. Written as DNA, the CDR3 is TGCGCCAGCAGCCAAGGAAAAGCCCGAGAAAAACTGTTTTTT. Protein product: CASSQGKAREKLFF.